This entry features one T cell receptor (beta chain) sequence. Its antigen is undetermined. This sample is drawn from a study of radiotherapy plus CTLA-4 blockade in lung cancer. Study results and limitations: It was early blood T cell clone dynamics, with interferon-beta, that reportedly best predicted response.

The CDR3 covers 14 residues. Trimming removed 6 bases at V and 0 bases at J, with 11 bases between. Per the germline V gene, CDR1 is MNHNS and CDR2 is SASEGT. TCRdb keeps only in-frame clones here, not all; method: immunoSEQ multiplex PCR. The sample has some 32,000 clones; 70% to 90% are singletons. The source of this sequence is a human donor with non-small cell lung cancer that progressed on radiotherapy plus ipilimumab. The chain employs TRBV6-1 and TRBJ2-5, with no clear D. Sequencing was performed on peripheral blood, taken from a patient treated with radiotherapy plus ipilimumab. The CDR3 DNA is TGTGCCAGCAGGGCGACTTACAACCAAGAGACCCAGTACTTC. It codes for CASRATYNQETQYF.